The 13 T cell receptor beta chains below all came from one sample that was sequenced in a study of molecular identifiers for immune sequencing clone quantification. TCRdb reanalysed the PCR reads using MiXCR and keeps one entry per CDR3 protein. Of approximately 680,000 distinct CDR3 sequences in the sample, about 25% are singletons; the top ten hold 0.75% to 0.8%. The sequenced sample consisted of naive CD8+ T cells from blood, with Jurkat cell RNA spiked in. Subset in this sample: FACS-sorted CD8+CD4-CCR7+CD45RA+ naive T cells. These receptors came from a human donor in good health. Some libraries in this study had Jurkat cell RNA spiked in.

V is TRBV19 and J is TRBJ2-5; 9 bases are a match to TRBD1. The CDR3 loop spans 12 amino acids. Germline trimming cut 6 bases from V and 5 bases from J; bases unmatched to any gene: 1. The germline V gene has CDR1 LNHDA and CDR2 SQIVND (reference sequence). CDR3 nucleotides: TGTGCCAGTAGGACAGGGGGGGAGACCCAGTACTTC. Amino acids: CASRTGGETQYF.

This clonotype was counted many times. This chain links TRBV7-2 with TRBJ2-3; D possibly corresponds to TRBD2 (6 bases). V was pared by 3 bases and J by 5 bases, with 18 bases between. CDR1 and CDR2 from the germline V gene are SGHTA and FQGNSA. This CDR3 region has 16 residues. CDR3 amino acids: CASSFWVGGNGDTQYF. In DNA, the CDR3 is TGTGCCAGCAGCTTTTGGGTCGGCGGGAATGGAGATACGCAGTATTTT. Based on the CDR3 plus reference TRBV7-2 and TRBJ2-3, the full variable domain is GAGVSQSPSNKVTEKGKDVELRCDPISGHTALYWYRQSLGQGLEFLIYFQGNSAPDKSGLPSDRFSAERTGGSVSTLTIQRTQQEDSAVYLCASSFWVGGNGDTQYFGPGTRLTVL.

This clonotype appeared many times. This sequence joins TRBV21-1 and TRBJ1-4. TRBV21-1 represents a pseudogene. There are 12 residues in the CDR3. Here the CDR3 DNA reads TGTGCCAGCAATGCCCCTAATGAAAAACTGTTTTTT. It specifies CASNAPNEKLFF.

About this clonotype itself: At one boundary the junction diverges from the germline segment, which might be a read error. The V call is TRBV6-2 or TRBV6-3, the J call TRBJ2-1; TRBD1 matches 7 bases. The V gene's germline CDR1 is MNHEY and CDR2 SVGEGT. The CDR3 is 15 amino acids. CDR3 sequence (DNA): TGTGCCAGCAGTTATCGACAGGGCCTAGGAGATGATCAGTTCTTC. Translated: CASSYRQGLGDDQFF.

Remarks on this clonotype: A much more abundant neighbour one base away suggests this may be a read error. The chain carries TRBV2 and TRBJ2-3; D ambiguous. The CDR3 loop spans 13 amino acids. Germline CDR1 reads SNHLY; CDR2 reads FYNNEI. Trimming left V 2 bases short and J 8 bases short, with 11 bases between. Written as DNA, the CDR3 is TGTGCCAGCAGTGAAACATCCCTGAGTACGCAGTATTTT. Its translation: CASSETSLSTQYF. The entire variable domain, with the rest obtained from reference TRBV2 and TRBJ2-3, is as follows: EPEVTQTPSHQVTQMGQEVILRCVPISNHLYFYWYRQILGQKVEFLVSFYNNEISEKSEIFDDQFSVERPDGSNFTLKIRSTKLEDSAMYFCASSETSLSTQYFGPGTRLTVL.

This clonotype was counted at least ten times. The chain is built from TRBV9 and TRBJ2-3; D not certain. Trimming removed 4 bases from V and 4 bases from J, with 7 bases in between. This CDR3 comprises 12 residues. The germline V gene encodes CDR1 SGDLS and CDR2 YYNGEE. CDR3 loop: CASSIYSDTQYF. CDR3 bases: TGTGCCAGCAGCATCTACTCAGATACGCAGTATTTT. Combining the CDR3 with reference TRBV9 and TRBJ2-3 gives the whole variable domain DSGVTQTPKHLITATGQRVTLRCSPRSGDLSVYWYQQSLDQGLQFLIQYYNGEERAKGNILERFSAQQFPDLHSELNLSSLELGDSALYFCASSIYSDTQYFGPGTRLTVL.

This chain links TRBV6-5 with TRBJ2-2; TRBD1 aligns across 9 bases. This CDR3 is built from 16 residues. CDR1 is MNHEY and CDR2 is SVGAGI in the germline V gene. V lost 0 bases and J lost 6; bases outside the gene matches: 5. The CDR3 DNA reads TGTGCCAGCAGTTACTCGATACAGGGGGCTTCCGGGGAGCTGTTTTTT. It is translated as CASSYSIQGASGELFF.

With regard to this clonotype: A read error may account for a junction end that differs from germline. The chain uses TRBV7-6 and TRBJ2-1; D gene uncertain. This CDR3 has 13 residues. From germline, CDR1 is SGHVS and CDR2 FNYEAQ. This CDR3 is CAGSSEDHQEQFF. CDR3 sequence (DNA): TGTGCCGGCAGCTCAGAGGACCACCAAGAGCAGTTCTTC.

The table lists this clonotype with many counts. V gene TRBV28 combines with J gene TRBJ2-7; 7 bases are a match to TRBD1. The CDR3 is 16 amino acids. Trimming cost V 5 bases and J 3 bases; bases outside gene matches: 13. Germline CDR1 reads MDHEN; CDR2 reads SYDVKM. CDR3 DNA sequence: TGTGCCAGCAGTCCGACCCCGATCGACAGGGACTACGAGCAGTACTTC. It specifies CASSPTPIDRDYEQYF.

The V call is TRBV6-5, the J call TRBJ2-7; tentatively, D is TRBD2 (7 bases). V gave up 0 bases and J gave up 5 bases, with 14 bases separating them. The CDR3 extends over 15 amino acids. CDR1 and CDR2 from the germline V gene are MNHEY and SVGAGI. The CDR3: CASSYSRGGVNEQYF. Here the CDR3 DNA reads TGTGCCAGCAGTTACTCGAGGGGGGGCGTCAACGAGCAGTACTTC.

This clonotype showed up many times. The CDR3, as DNA: TGTGCCAGCAGCCACCCAGCCCGGGACAATCACTACGAGCAGTACTTC. Its translation is CASSHPARDNHYEQYF. The J gene is TRBJ2-7, the V gene TRBV28; possible D gene TRBD1, 6 bases. The CDR3 runs 16 residues. With 6 bases removed from V and 3 bases from J, the gap between germline ends came to 21 bases. Germline values: CDR1 MDHEN, CDR2 SYDVKM.

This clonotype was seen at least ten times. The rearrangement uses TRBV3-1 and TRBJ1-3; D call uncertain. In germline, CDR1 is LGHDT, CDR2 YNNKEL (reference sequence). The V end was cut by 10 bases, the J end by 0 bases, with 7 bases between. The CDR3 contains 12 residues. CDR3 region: CATTDSGNTIYF. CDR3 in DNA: TGTGCCACGACGGACTCTGGAAACACCATATATTTT.

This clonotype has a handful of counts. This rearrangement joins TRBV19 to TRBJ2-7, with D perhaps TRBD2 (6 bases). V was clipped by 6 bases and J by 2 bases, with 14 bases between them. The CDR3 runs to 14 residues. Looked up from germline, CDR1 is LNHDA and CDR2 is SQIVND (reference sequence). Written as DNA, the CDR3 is TGTGCCAGTAGCCCCACTAGCTGGACCTACGAGCAGTACTTC. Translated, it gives CASSPTSWTYEQYF.